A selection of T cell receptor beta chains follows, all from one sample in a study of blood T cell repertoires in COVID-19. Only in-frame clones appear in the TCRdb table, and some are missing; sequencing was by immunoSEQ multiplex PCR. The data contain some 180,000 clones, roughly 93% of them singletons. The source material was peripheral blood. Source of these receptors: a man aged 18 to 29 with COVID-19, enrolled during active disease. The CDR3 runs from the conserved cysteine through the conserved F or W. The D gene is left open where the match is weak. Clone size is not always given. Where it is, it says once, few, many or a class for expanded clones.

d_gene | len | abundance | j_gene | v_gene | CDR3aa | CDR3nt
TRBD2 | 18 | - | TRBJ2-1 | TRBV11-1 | CASSLARLAGSIYNEQFF | TGTGCCAGCAGCTTAGCGCGGTTAGCGGGAAGTATCTACAATGAGCAGTTCTTC
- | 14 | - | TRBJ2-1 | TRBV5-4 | CASSFSGTIREQFF | TGTGCCAGCAGCTTCTCGGGTACTATTAGGGAGCAGTTCTTC
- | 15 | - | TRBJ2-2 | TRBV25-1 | CASSDRGKYTGELFF | TGTGCCAGCAGTGACAGGGGAAAGTACACCGGGGAGCTGTTTTTT
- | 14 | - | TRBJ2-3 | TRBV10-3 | CAITQTGSTDTQYF | TGTGCCATCACACAGACCGGAAGCACAGATACGCAGTATTTT
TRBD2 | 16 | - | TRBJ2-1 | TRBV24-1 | CATSDQLAGEDNEQFF | TGTGCCACCAGTGATCAACTAGCGGGAGAGGACAATGAGCAGTTCTTC
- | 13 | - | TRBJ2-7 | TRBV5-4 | CASSLRGSYEQYF | TGTGCCAGCAGCTTGAGGGGATCCTACGAGCAGTACTTC
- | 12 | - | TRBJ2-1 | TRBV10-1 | CASSAGTDEQFF | TGCGCCAGCAGCGCCGGGACTGATGAGCAGTTCTTC
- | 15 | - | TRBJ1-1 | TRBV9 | CASSVVLGGRTEAFF | TGTGCCAGCAGCGTAGTTTTGGGAGGGAGGACTGAAGCTTTCTTT
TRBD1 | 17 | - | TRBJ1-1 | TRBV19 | CASSSEDLGQLSTEAFF | TGTGCCAGTAGTTCAGAAGATTTGGGACAGTTGAGCACTGAAGCTTTCTTT
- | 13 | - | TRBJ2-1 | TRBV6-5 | CASSYWEGDEQFF | TGTGCCAGCAGTTACTGGGAGGGGGATGAGCAGTTCTTC
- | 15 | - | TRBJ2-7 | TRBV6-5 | CASSYSTRPSYEQYF | TGTGCCAGCAGTTACTCGACGCGGCCGTCCTACGAGCAGTACTTC
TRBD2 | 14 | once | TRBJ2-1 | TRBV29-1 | CSADTSGSLNEQFF | TGCAGCGCCGACACTAGCGGGAGTCTCAATGAGCAGTTCTTC
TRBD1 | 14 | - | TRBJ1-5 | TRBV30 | CAWSVQTGGQPQHF | TGTGCCTGGAGTGTACAGACAGGGGGTCAGCCCCAGCATTTT
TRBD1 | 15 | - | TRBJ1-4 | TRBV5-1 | CASSLNSGQDEKLFF | TGCGCCAGCAGCTTGAACTCGGGACAGGATGAAAAACTGTTTTTT
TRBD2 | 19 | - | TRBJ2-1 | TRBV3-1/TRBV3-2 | CASSPRLAGGYSSYNEQFF | TGTGCCAGCAGCCCACGACTAGCGGGAGGGTACAGCTCCTACAATGAGCAGTTCTTC
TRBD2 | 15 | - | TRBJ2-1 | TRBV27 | CASSSLAGGYNEQFF | TGTGCCAGCAGCTCGCTAGCGGGGGGCTACAATGAGCAGTTCTTC
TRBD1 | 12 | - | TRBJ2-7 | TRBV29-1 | CSSKGDRDEQYF | TGCAGCTCAAAGGGGGACAGGGACGAGCAGTACTTC
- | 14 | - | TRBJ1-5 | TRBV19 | CASSPHRDNQPQHF | TGTGCCAGTAGTCCCCACAGGGATAATCAGCCCCAGCATTTT
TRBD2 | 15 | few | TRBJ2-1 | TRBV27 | CASSIAGMSYNEQFF | TGTGCCAGCAGTATAGCGGGAATGTCCTACAATGAGCAGTTCTTC
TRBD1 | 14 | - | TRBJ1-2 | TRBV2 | CASTGDRGLYGYTF | TGTGCCAGTACCGGGGACAGGGGGCTCTATGGCTACACCTTC
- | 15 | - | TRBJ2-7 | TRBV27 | CASSLSEGGSYEQYF | TGTGCCAGCAGTTTATCGGAGGGGGGGTCGTACGAGCAGTACTTC
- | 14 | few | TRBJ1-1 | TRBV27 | CASSLGQGNTEAFF | TGTGCCAGCAGTTTGGGGCAGGGGAACACTGAAGCTTTCTTT
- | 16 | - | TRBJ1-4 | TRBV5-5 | CASSPRVGGPNEKLFF | TGTGCCAGCAGCCCTAGGGTGGGGGGACCTAATGAAAAACTGTTTTTT
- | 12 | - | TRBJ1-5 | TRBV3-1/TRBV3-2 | CASSQNSQPQHF | TGTGCCAGCAGCCAAAACAGCCAGCCCCAGCATTTT
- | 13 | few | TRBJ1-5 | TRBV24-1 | CATSETGGGPQHF | TGTGCCACCAGTGAGACGGGAGGTGGGCCCCAGCATTTT
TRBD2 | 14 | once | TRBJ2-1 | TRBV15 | CATSKGTSRGEQFF | TGTGCCACCAGCAAAGGGACTAGCAGAGGTGAGCAGTTCTTC
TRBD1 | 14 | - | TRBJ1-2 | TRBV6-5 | CASSSPDRNYGYTF | TGTGCCAGCAGTTCCCCGGACAGGAACTATGGCTACACCTTC
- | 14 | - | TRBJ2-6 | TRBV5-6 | CASSLLTGANVLTF | TGTGCCAGCAGCCTGCTGACAGGGGCCAACGTCCTGACTTTC
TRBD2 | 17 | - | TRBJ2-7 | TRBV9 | CASSVLPSSGGVYEQYF | TGTGCCAGCAGCGTCCTACCCTCTAGCGGGGGTGTATACGAGCAGTACTTC
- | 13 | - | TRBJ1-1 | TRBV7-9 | CASILIGDTEAFF | TGTGCCAGCATTTTGATAGGGGACACTGAAGCTTTCTTT
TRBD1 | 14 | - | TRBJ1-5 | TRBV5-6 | CASSPTGDVDSQHF | TGTGCCAGCAGCCCGACAGGGGACGTAGATTCTCAGCATTTT
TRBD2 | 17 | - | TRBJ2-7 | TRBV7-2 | CASSSPGLAPLTYEQYF | TGTGCCAGCAGCTCTCCGGGACTAGCACCTCTTACCTACGAGCAGTACTTC
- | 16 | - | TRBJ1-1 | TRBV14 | CASSPWAGGGSTEAFF | TGTGCCAGCAGCCCGTGGGCGGGAGGTGGTAGCACTGAAGCTTTCTTT
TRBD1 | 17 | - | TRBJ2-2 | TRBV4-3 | CASSQELGQVLGGELFF | TGCGCCAGCAGCCAAGAGTTGGGACAGGTTTTGGGCGGGGAGCTGTTTTTT
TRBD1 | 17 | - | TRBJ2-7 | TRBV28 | CASSSSSGTGAFYEQYF | TGTGCCAGCAGTTCCTCATCCGGGACAGGGGCCTTCTACGAGCAGTACTTC
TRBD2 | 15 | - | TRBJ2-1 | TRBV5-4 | CASSFEGGPGWEQFF | TGTGCCAGCAGCTTCGAGGGAGGGCCAGGTTGGGAGCAGTTCTTC
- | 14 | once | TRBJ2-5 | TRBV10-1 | CASSEGPSQETQYF | TGCGCCAGCAGTGAGGGTCCCAGCCAAGAGACCCAGTACTTC
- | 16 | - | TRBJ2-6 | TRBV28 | CASTPGGLSGANVLTF | TGTGCCAGCACCCCTGGGGGGTTGTCTGGGGCCAACGTCCTGACTTTC
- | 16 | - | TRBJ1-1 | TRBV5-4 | CASSSASTGPNTEAFF | TGTGCCAGCAGCTCAGCATCGACAGGACCGAACACTGAAGCTTTCTTT
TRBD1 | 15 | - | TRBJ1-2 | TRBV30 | CAWIPDTGGDYGYTF | TGTGCCTGGATTCCAGACACAGGGGGTGACTATGGCTACACCTTC
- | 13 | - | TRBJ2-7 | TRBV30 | CAWVMSTGYEQYF | TGTGCCTGGGTCATGTCGACAGGATACGAGCAGTACTTC
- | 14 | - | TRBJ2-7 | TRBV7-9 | CASSPKTGSYEQYF | TGTGCCAGCAGCCCGAAGACAGGATCCTACGAGCAGTACTTC
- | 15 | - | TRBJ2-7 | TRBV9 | CASSVGPGLGYEQYF | TGTGCCAGCAGCGTAGGACCGGGATTAGGCTACGAGCAGTACTTC
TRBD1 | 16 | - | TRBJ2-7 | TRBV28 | CASSSHRTGTDGEQYF | TGTGCCAGCAGTTCCCATAGGACAGGGACCGATGGCGAGCAGTACTTC
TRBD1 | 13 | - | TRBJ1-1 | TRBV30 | CAWRDRANTEAFF | TGTGCCTGGAGGGACAGGGCGAACACTGAAGCTTTCTTT
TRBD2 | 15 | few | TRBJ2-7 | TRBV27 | CASSLRLAGGPEQYF | TGTGCCAGCAGTTTACGACTAGCGGGAGGGCCCGAGCAGTACTTC
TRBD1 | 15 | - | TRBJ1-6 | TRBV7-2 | CASSLGTANNSPLHF | TGTGCCAGCAGCTTGGGGACAGCCAATAATTCACCCCTCCACTTT
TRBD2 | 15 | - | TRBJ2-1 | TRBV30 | CAWMSGLAFHNEQFF | TGTGCCTGGATGTCGGGACTAGCTTTTCACAATGAGCAGTTCTTC
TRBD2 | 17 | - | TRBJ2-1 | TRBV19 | CASSTNSGRPYYNEQFF | TGTGCCAGTAGTACAAATAGCGGGAGGCCGTACTACAATGAGCAGTTCTTC
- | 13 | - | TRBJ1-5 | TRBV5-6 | CASSLGGGMSQHF | TGTGCCAGCAGCTTGGGAGGAGGAATGTCCCAGCATTTT
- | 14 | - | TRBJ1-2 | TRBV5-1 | CASSLGQINYGYTF | TGCGCCAGCAGCTTGGGACAGATTAACTATGGCTACACCTTC
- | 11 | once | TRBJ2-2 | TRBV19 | CASREAGELFF | TGTGCCAGTCGTGAGGCCGGGGAGCTGTTTTTT
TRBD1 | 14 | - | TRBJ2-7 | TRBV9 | CASSETGGLVEQYF | TGTGCCAGCAGCGAGACAGGGGGTTTAGTAGAGCAGTACTTC
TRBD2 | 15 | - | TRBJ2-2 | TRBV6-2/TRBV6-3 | CASSQGLGNTGELFF | TGTGCCAGCAGTCAAGGACTAGGGAACACCGGGGAGCTGTTTTTT
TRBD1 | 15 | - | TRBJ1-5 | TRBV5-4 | CASSYGTGRNQPQHF | TGTGCCAGCAGCTACGGGACAGGGAGGAATCAGCCCCAGCATTTT
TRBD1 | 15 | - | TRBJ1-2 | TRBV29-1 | CSVWVWDRGDYGYTF | TGCAGCGTGTGGGTTTGGGACAGGGGAGACTATGGCTACACCTTC
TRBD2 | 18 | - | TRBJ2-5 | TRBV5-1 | CASSTSGRAVYPQETQYF | TGCGCCAGCAGTACTAGCGGGAGGGCCGTGTATCCCCAAGAGACCCAGTACTTC
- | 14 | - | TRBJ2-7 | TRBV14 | CASSQDRAGYEQYF | TGTGCCAGCAGCCAAGATAGAGCGGGCTACGAGCAGTACTTC
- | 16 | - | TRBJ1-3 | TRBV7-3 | CASSLGPAVSGNTIYF | TGTGCCAGCAGCTTAGGTCCCGCAGTCTCTGGAAACACCATATATTTT
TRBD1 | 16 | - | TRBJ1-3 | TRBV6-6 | CASTRQGAGPGNTIYF | TGTGCCAGCACAAGGCAGGGGGCAGGACCGGGAAACACCATATATTTT